This T cell receptor beta chain was found in a study of identical twins. Per germline, CDR1 SGHVS and CDR2 FNYEAQ. V lost 2 bases to trimming and J lost 6 bases; unmatched junction nucleotides: 6. The CDR3 sequence is 16 residues long. TCRdb analysed the 5' RACE reads with MiXCR anew, one entry per CDR3 protein. The table lists around 370,000 distinct CDR3 sequences, roughly 10% of them singletons, with approximately 8.9% in the top ten. The specimen sequenced was naive T cells sorted from blood. The rearrangement joins TRBV7-6 to TRBJ2-2; 10 nucleotides line up with TRBD2. The clonotype comes from a woman aged 50 to 60 in good health. This chain's CDR3 is CASSLSSSGRSGELFF. CDR3 nucleotides: TGTGCCAGCAGCTTATCGTCTAGCGGGAGATCCGGGGAGCTGTTTTTT.